Shown below are 4 T cell receptor beta chains from a single sample sequenced in a study of human T cells and chemical hapten exposure. Each CDR3 protein is one row after TCRdb ran MiXCR on the RACE reads. The sample records 300,000 to 400,000 distinct CDR3 sequences, less than 6.5% being singletons. Time point reported: pre-sensitization, week 0. Treatment denoted: therapeutic diphenylcyclopropenone sensitization with weekly scalp DPC. Source: whole blood, taken in connection with sensitization to the hapten diphenylcyclopropenone (DPC). The receptors shown here come from a woman between 45 and 60 years old with alopecia areata. Some clones in this sample may be carry-over from other donors' samples.

This clonotype was seen only a few times. The chain uses TRBV7-8 and TRBJ1-2; 9 bases line up with TRBD1. The V segment lost 5 bases and the J segment 6 bases; nucleotides outside the gene matches: 10. The CDR3 spans 15 residues. Germline V gives CDR1 SGHVS, CDR2 FQNEAQ. CDR3 bases: TGTGCCAGCAGCCCGAGAGACAGGGGGATCGATGGCTACACCTTC. It yields the protein CASSPRDRGIDGYTF.

This clonotype was detected a few times. The chain recombines TRBV6-1 with TRBJ1-1; D uncertain. Germline V lookup: CDR1 MNHNS, CDR2 SASEGT. The CDR3 runs to 13 residues. Deletions cut 4 bases from V and 1 base from J, with 7 bases between. In nucleotides, the CDR3 is TGTGCCAGCAGTGGAAAGGCGAACACTGAAGCTTTCTTT. This translates into CASSGKANTEAFF.

This clonotype was counted only a few times. J is TRBJ2-5 and V is TRBV7-2, with D perhaps TRBD1 (6 bases). Germline V CDR1 and CDR2: SGHTA, FQGNSA. The CDR3 extends over 14 amino acids. With 6 bases removed from V and 5 bases from J, the gap between germline ends came to 16 bases. The CDR3 sequence: CASSFQQGLETQYF. The CDR3 nucleotides read TGTGCCAGCAGTTTTCAACAGGGATTGGAGACCCAGTACTTC.

This clonotype was seen repeatedly, ten times or more. The chain employs TRBV7-2 and TRBJ2-7; no clear D gene. CDR3 length: 12 amino acids. V was shortened by 5 bases and J by 1 base, with 6 bases between the two germline ends. Germline V gives CDR1 SGHTA, CDR2 FQGNSA. The CDR3 coding sequence is TGTGCCAGCAGCCTGAAGTCCTACGAGCAGTACTTC. Residues: CASSLKSYEQYF. The entire variable domain, with the rest obtained from reference TRBV7-2 and TRBJ2-7, is as follows: GAGVSQSPSNKVTEKGKDVELRCDPISGHTALYWYRQSLGQGLEFLIYFQGNSAPDKSGLPSDRFSAERTGGSVSTLTIQRTQQEDSAVYLCASSLKSYEQYFGPGTRLTVT.